These 30 T cell receptor beta chains were all obtained from the same sample, sequenced in a study of cytomegalovirus exposure and HLA in healthy donors. In the PCR, 60 Vbeta and 13 Jbeta primers were used. TCRdb keeps only in-frame clones here, not all; method: immunoSEQ multiplex PCR. The sample gives under 150,000 clones, about two thirds of which show up once; approximately 2.1% is in the top ten. Material: PBMCs. These receptors all come from a man aged 35-49 years in good health and CMV-seronegative.

The chain carries TRBV4-3 and TRBJ1-2; D ambiguous. The CDR3 runs 15 residues. The germline V and J ends were trimmed by 1 base and 3 bases, with 12 bases remaining between them. Germline CDR1 reads LGHNA; CDR2 reads YSLEER. Here the CDR3 reads CASSQGPRGDYGYTF. DNA for the CDR3: TGCGCCAGCAGCCAAGGTCCGAGAGGAGACTATGGCTACACCTTC.

Only a few counts were recorded for this clone. The V and J genes are TRBV2 and TRBJ2-2; 8 bases match TRBD1. V was clipped by 7 bases and J by 4 bases; unmatched bases: 11. The CDR3 runs 16 residues. Germline CDR1 is SNHLY and CDR2 is FYNNEI. The CDR3 sequence: CASTPQGARGTGELFF. The CDR3 nucleotides are TGTGCCAGCACTCCCCAGGGGGCCCGGGGCACCGGGGAGCTGTTTTTT.

This clone has only one observation. The V call is TRBV5-4, the J call TRBJ2-7, with 10 bases identical to TRBD1. The length of the CDR3 is 15 residues. Germline CDR1 reads SGHNT; CDR2 reads YYREEE (reference sequence). Trimming removed 3 bases from V and 4 bases from J; junction bases left unmatched: 7. CDR3 nucleotide sequence: TGTGCCAGCAGCTCCCCGGGACAGGGGAGATACGAGCAGTACTTC. This translates into CASSSPGQGRYEQYF.

The chain has TRBV28 and TRBJ1-1; D gene unclear. CDR3 length: 14 residues. The V gene lost 3 bases and the J gene lost 0 bases, with 8 bases spanning the gap. Germline-derived CDR1 and CDR2 are MDHEN and SYDVKM. CDR3 nucleotide sequence: TGTGCCAGCAGTTTGTGGCAGATGAACACTGAAGCTTTCTTT. It translates to CASSLWQMNTEAFF.

The rearrangement links TRBV9 to TRBJ1-1; TRBD1 agrees at 7 bases. The CDR3 is 18 residues long. The germline gives CDR1 SGDLS, CDR2 YYNGEE. J gave up 4 bases and V 4 bases, and 19 bases lay outside the gene matches. The CDR3 spells CASSKQRCRTGVGTEAFF. The DNA of the CDR3 is TGTGCCAGCAGCAAACAGAGGTGTCGAACAGGGGTAGGCACTGAAGCTTTCTTT. Based on the CDR3 plus reference TRBV9 and TRBJ1-1, the full variable domain is DSGVTQTPKHLITATGQRVTLRCSPRSGDLSVYWYQQSLDQGLQFLIQYYNGEERAKGNILERFSAQQFPDLHSELNLSSLELGDSALYFCASSKQRCRTGVGTEAFFGQGTRLTVV.

This chain links TRBV7-9 with TRBJ2-3, with TRBD1 matching over 10 bases. CDR3 length: 16 residues. From germline, CDR1 is SEHNR and CDR2 FQNEAQ (reference sequence). Unmatched junction bases numbered 10, after V lost 5 bases and J lost 5 bases. The CDR3 protein is CASSAPWGTGVDTQYF. The CDR3, as DNA: TGTGCCAGCAGCGCCCCATGGGGGACAGGGGTAGATACGCAGTATTTT.

The CDR3, as DNA: TGTGCCAGCAGCCATCGGACTAGCGACTACAATGAGCAGTTCTTC. It is translated as CASSHRTSDYNEQFF. The rearrangement uses TRBV7-2 and TRBJ2-1; 9 bases are shared with TRBD2. Trimming at V came to 5 bases and at J to 3 bases, leaving 5 bases not matched to a gene. The CDR3 is 15 amino acids. CDR1 and CDR2 from the germline V gene are SGHTA and FQGNSA.

This chain uses TRBV4-2 with TRBJ2-7; 8 nucleotides match TRBD2. The CDR3 length is 14 residues. Germline-derived CDR1 and CDR2 are LGHNA and YNFKEQ. V lost 1 base to trimming and J lost 3 bases; unmatched junction nucleotides: 2. CDR3 coding DNA: TGTGCCAGCAGCCAAGTCGGGGGGGACTACGAGCAGTACTTC. Its translation: CASSQVGGDYEQYF.

The chain has TRBV15 and TRBJ1-6; tentatively, D is TRBD1 (5 bases). This CDR3 is 15 amino acids long. The ends were cut back, 5 bases at V and 11 bases at J, with 19 bases in the middle. Germline CDR1 LNHNV, CDR2 YYDKDF (reference sequence). The CDR3 nucleotides are TGTGCCACCAGCCGGTTGGGGGGGGAATTAGCACCCCTCCACTTT. Translating it yields CATSRLGGELAPLHF. The entire variable domain, with the rest obtained from reference TRBV15 and TRBJ1-6, is as follows: DAMVIQNPRYQVTQFGKPVTLSCSQTLNHNVMYWYQQKSSQAPKLLFHYYDKDFNNEADTPDNFQSRRPNTSFCFLDIRSPGLGDTAMYLCATSRLGGELAPLHFGNGTRLTVT.

The chain is built from TRBV6-6 and TRBJ1-1; maybe TRBD1 (6 bases). The CDR3 extends over 16 amino acids. Germline V gene lookup returns CDR1 MNHNY and CDR2 SVGAGI (reference sequence). Trimming removed 0 bases from V and 4 bases from J, with 15 bases in between. The CDR3 here is CASSYSGRGAVTEAFF. CDR3 sequence (DNA): TGTGCCAGCAGTTACTCGGGTCGGGGGGCGGTCACTGAAGCTTTCTTT.

This sequence joins TRBV2 and TRBJ1-4; TRBD1 agrees at 8 bases. CDR3 length: 15 amino acids. The junction had 6 bases not matched to a gene; V was cut back by 6 bases and J by 3 bases. The germline CDR1 and CDR2 sequences are SNHLY and FYNNEI. Written as DNA, the CDR3 is TGTGCCAGCAGGGACCGACAGGGGCCTAATGAAAAACTGTTTTTT. Translation gives CASRDRQGPNEKLFF.

In regard to this clone: Other DNA sequences in this specimen translate into the identical CDR3. The chain joins TRBV25-1 to TRBJ1-4; TRBD1 matches at 10 bases. Germline loops: CDR1 MGHDK, CDR2 SYGVNS. The CDR3 totals 16 residues. Trimming at V came to 6 bases and at J to 2 bases, leaving 6 bases not matched to a gene. CDR3 region: CASSVGQGLTNEKLFF. The CDR3 region has the DNA TGTGCCAGCAGCGTGGGACAGGGGCTGACTAATGAAAAACTGTTTTTT.

This clone was seen only a few times. J is TRBJ2-5 and V is TRBV5-6, with D possibly matching TRBD2 (5 bases). The CDR3 contains 14 residues. The germline gives CDR1 SGHDT, CDR2 YYEEEE. The V end lost 3 bases, the J end lost 3 bases, and 12 bases lay between the germline ends. This CDR3 reads CASSSGRGEETQYF. CDR3 DNA sequence: TGTGCCAGCAGCTCCGGCCGGGGAGAAGAGACCCAGTACTTC.

V is TRBV7-2 and J is TRBJ1-2; D unresolved. The CDR3 has 16 residues. From germline, CDR1 is SGHTA and CDR2 FQGNSA. The V end lost 4 bases, the J end lost 0 bases, and 15 bases lay between the germline ends. The CDR3 DNA reads TGTGCCAGCAGCTCCCCTGGGCGTCAGACTAACTATGGCTACACCTTC. Translating it yields CASSSPGRQTNYGYTF.

This clone was found a few times. The chain recombines TRBV5-1 with TRBJ1-1, with no clear D. V gave up 0 bases and J gave up 11 bases, with 26 bases separating them. CDR3 length equals 17 residues. Germline-derived CDR1 and CDR2 are SGHRS and YFSETQ. DNA of the CDR3: TGCGCCAGCAGCTTGGGGGTCGCAGGTCAGACGTCTGGCACCGCTTTCTTT. Its translation is CASSLGVAGQTSGTAFF.

The chain uses TRBV2 and TRBJ2-5; TRBD2 agrees at 13 bases. The CDR3 totals 12 residues. V gave up 10 bases and J gave up 8 bases; unmatched junction bases: 4. Germline values: CDR1 SNHLY, CDR2 FYNNEI. CDR3 in amino acids: CAKGTSGKTQYF. CDR3 coding DNA: TGTGCCAAAGGGACTAGCGGGAAAACCCAGTACTTC.

In the case of this clone: The sample holds other DNA sequences that translate to the same CDR3. The rearrangement joins TRBV5-1 to TRBJ1-1; tentatively, D is TRBD1 (5 bases). Deletions cut 4 bases from V and 2 bases from J, with 9 bases between. Germline values: CDR1 SGHRS, CDR2 YFSETQ. The CDR3 consists of 13 residues. The CDR3 region has the DNA TGCGCCAGCAGCCCACAGGTTAACACTGAAGCTTTCTTT. It codes for CASSPQVNTEAFF.

The V gene is TRBV28, the J gene TRBJ2-1, with 14 nucleotides matching TRBD2. Germline V gives CDR1 MDHEN, CDR2 SYDVKM. With 9 bases clipped from V and 7 bases from J, the junction kept 8 bases outside the gene matches. This CDR3 comprises 15 residues. The chain's CDR3 is CARILTSGRANEQFF. The CDR3 DNA follows: TGTGCCAGGATCCTGACTAGCGGGAGGGCGAATGAGCAGTTCTTC.

The table lists this clone with a few counts. The chain's CDR3 is CASSQGQGNEPQHF. The CDR3 nucleotides read TGTGCCAGCAGCCAAGGACAGGGAAATGAGCCCCAGCATTTT. The chain joins TRBV7-9 to TRBJ1-5; 8 bases agree with TRBD1. Germline lookup yields CDR1 SEHNR and CDR2 FQNEAQ (reference sequence). V lost 5 bases, J lost 8 bases, and 8 bases stayed unmatched. This CDR3 has 14 amino acids.

The chain joins TRBV11-2 to TRBJ1-6, with TRBD1 identical over 7 bases. CDR3 length: 17 residues. The germline V gene has CDR1 SGHAT and CDR2 FQNNGV. V shed 1 base and J 7 bases; nucleotides not matched to a gene: 10. The CDR3 region has the DNA TGTGCCAGCAGCTTAGGAACGATACAGGGGAGGAATTCACCCCTCCACTTT. This gives the protein CASSLGTIQGRNSPLHF. The full variable domain, rest sourced from reference TRBV11-2 and TRBJ1-6, is EAGVAQSPRYKIIEKRQSVAFWCNPISGHATLYWYQQILGQGPKLLIQFQNNGVVDDSQLPKDRFSAERLKGVDSTLKIQPAKLEDSAVYLCASSLGTIQGRNSPLHFGNGTRLTVT.

The chain combines TRBV10-2 with TRBJ1-2, with D possibly matching TRBD1 (6 bases). The CDR3 has 14 amino acids. The V and J ends lost 3 bases and 3 bases respectively, with 11 bases between them. Germline CDR1 is WSHSY and CDR2 is SAAADI. In nucleotides, the CDR3 is TGCGCCAGCAGTGATTGGGGGCGGGACTATGGCTACACCTTC. It encodes CASSDWGRDYGYTF.

This rearrangement joins TRBV7-2 to TRBJ1-3; D is unresolved. V dropped 1 base and J dropped 0 bases, with 7 bases sitting between them. The CDR3 runs 15 residues. The germline CDR1 and CDR2 sequences are SGHTA and FQGNSA. The CDR3 nucleotides read TGTGCCAGCAGCTTAGGCGCGTTCTCTGGAAACACCATATATTTT. Translating gives CASSLGAFSGNTIYF.

This clone appeared a single time. The chain carries TRBV7-2 and TRBJ2-1; TRBD2 matches at 8 bases. Germline assignment: CDR1 SGHTA and CDR2 FQGNSA. This CDR3 has 17 amino acids. Unmatched junction bases numbered 15, after V lost 3 bases and J lost 8 bases. CDR3 residues: CASSFPQVGAGVHEQFF. In DNA form, the CDR3 reads TGTGCCAGCAGCTTTCCCCAGGTCGGAGCGGGAGTTCATGAGCAGTTCTTC.

The V call is TRBV5-1, the J call TRBJ2-5; no definite D call. Per germline, CDR1 SGHRS and CDR2 YFSETQ. This CDR3 is 14 amino acids long. V gave up 3 bases and J gave up 2 bases, with 11 bases separating them. The CDR3 here is CASSWAGLQETQYF. The CDR3 DNA follows: TGCGCCAGCAGCTGGGCAGGCCTACAAGAGACCCAGTACTTC.

J is TRBJ1-3 and V is TRBV30; D gene ambiguous. This CDR3 region has 13 residues. Germline V gene lookup returns CDR1 GTSNPN and CDR2 SVGIG (reference sequence). V was cut by 5 bases and J by 0 bases, with 8 bases left in between. CDR3 in amino acids: CAWDRDSGNTIYF. The CDR3, as DNA: TGTGCCTGGGATCGGGACTCTGGAAACACCATATATTTT.

V is TRBV28 and J is TRBJ2-7; possible D gene TRBD1, 6 bases. Germline values: CDR1 MDHEN, CDR2 SYDVKM. V was shortened by 3 bases and J by 3 bases, with 21 bases between the two germline ends. The CDR3 spans 17 residues. CDR3 loop: CASSFVGITGSFYEQYF. CDR3 bases: TGTGCCAGCAGTTTCGTCGGAATAACAGGGAGCTTCTACGAGCAGTACTTC.

This chain connects TRBV19 to TRBJ1-1; unclear D gene. The CDR3 is made up of 13 amino acids. From germline, CDR1 is LNHDA and CDR2 SQIVND (reference sequence). V lost 5 bases to trimming and J lost 5 bases, with 12 bases between them. This CDR3 is CASSETRRTEAFF. In DNA form, the CDR3 reads TGTGCCAGTAGTGAAACTAGGAGGACTGAAGCTTTCTTT.

A remark on this clone: A read error may produce the germline difference seen at one junction end. V gene TRBV27 combines with J gene TRBJ2-7; 9 nucleotides agree with TRBD1. Germline loops: CDR1 MNHEY, CDR2 SMNVEV (reference sequence). The length of the CDR3 is 15 residues. The CDR3 loop reads CASSLSGTGLNEQYF. The DNA for the CDR3 is TGTGCCAGCAGTCTATCCGGGACAGGGCTTAACGAGCAGTACTTC.

This chain links TRBV2 with TRBJ2-3; TRBD1 matches at 7 bases. Losses at the gene ends were 10 bases for V and 2 bases for J; bases not matched to a gene: 6. The germline V gene has CDR1 SNHLY and CDR2 FYNNEI. This CDR3 is built from 13 residues. CDR3 nucleotide sequence: TGTGCCATCCGGGACAGTTCCACAGATACGCAGTATTTT. This encodes CAIRDSSTDTQYF.

V usage is TRBV4-2 and J usage is TRBJ2-5; D gene unclear. The CDR3 contains 17 residues. Germline V lookup: CDR1 LGHNA, CDR2 YNFKEQ. The V and J ends lost 0 bases and 2 bases respectively, with 16 bases between them. CDR3 coding DNA: TGTGCCAGCAGCCAAGATCGGTACTCGTACAGACAAGAGACCCAGTACTTC. Residues: CASSQDRYSYRQETQYF.